This T cell receptor (beta chain) is from a study of blood T cell repertoires in COVID-19. Across the study: Material from acute and convalescent COVID-19 was sourced from the United States, Italy and Spain. T cells, B-cell-depleted T cells, or PBMCs provided the cDNA or gDNA that served as material.

Authors' analysis steps: Scientists estimated how many nucleated cells there were by amplifying reference gene primers. Only in-frame clones appear in the TCRdb table, and some are missing; sequencing was by immunoSEQ multiplex PCR. The D gene and trimming were derived from the DNA, and the V and J assignments and clone size from that table. The sample contains tens of thousands of clones, 80% of which appear only once. This CDR3 spans 15 amino acids. V was shortened by 7 bases and J by 3 bases, with 13 bases between the two germline ends. Per the germline V gene, CDR1 is SGHTA and CDR2 is FQGNSA. This TCR came from a human donor in a cohort sampled during active COVID-19. Sequencing was carried out using peripheral blood. The V call is TRBV7-2, the J call TRBJ1-6; no firm D call. As DNA, the CDR3 is TGTGCCAGCACCCGGACGGGGAACTATAATTCACCCCTCCACTTT. The encoded protein is CASTRTGNYNSPLHF.